These 21 T cell receptor beta chains were sequenced from one sample in a study of T cells in narcolepsy. TCRdb keeps only in-frame clones here, not all; method: immunoSEQ multiplex PCR. The table includes about 32,000 clones, under 85% detected once. The sequenced sample consisted of memory (CD45RA-) CD4+ T cells from blood. These receptors were taken from a human donor in good health.

The V and J genes are TRBV18 and TRBJ2-7, with a possible D match to TRBD1 (6 bases). V was shortened by 3 bases and J by 2 bases, with 11 bases between the two germline ends. Germline lookup yields CDR1 KGHSH and CDR2 LQKENI. The CDR3 runs 14 residues. CDR3 bases: TGTGCCAGCTCACCTTTCGACAGGACCTACGAGCAGTACTTC. Protein sequence: CASSPFDRTYEQYF.

V gene TRBV6-5 combines with J gene TRBJ2-1, with D perhaps assigned TRBD1 or TRBD2 (5 bases each). Trimming took 4 bases from V and 8 from J, leaving 9 bases between them. The CDR3 totals 12 residues. The germline V gene encodes CDR1 MNHEY and CDR2 SVGAGI. CDR3 sequence (DNA): TGTGCCAGCAGTTCCGGGGCGGATGAGCAGTTCTTC. This codes for CASSSGADEQFF.

The CDR3 DNA is TGTGCCACCAGCAGGCGAGGGAATCAGCCCCAGCATTTT. It is translated as CATSRRGNQPQHF. The V and J genes are TRBV15 and TRBJ1-5; no reliable D call. Germline V gene sequence: CDR1 LNHNV, CDR2 YYDKDF (reference sequence). The length of the CDR3 is 13 residues. V shed 3 bases and J shed 4 bases, with 7 bases lying between them.

The chain joins TRBV19 to TRBJ1-1; D call uncertain. Trimming removed 9 bases from V and 4 bases from J, with 9 bases in between. The CDR3 extends over 11 amino acids. The germline gives CDR1 LNHDA, CDR2 SQIVND (reference sequence). CDR3 residues: CASQRSTEAFF. In DNA, the CDR3 is TGTGCCAGCCAACGGAGCACTGAAGCTTTCTTT.

This chain joins TRBV5-1 and TRBJ2-3; D not certain. Trimming cost V 0 bases and J 2 bases, with 7 bases left between them. Germline loops: CDR1 SGHRS, CDR2 YFSETQ. The CDR3 is 14 amino acids. The CDR3 DNA reads as TGCGCCAGCAGCTTGGCTGGGCTCACAGATACGCAGTATTTT. Translation gives CASSLAGLTDTQYF.

The gene calls are TRBV15 and TRBJ2-3; TRBD2 matches 13 bases. The CDR3 has 16 amino acids. Trimming cost V 5 bases and J 6 bases; bases outside gene matches: 8. Germline V lookup: CDR1 LNHNV, CDR2 YYDKDF (reference sequence). The CDR3, as DNA: TGTGCCACCAGCCGAGGACTAGCGGGAGAGTCCGATACGCAGTATTTT. Protein: CATSRGLAGESDTQYF.

J is TRBJ2-5 and V is TRBV30, with TRBD2 as a possible D gene (5 bases). The CDR3 extends over 13 amino acids. Germline V gives CDR1 GTSNPN, CDR2 SVGIG (reference sequence). V was pared by 0 bases and J by 4 bases, with 9 bases between. The CDR3 here is CAWSVEAGETQYF. The CDR3 nucleotides read TGTGCCTGGAGTGTAGAGGCGGGAGAGACCCAGTACTTC.

The chain joins TRBV9 to TRBJ1-2; D is ambiguous. Trimming left V 1 base short and J 7 bases short, with 11 bases between. This CDR3 has 13 amino acids. CDR1 and CDR2 from the germline V gene are SGDLS and YYNGEE. Here the CDR3 reads CASSVSGLGGYTF. Written as DNA, the CDR3 is TGTGCCAGCAGCGTAAGCGGGCTAGGTGGCTACACCTTC.

The chain recombines TRBV23-1 with TRBJ2-5; D might be TRBD1 or TRBD2, each matching 5 bases. TRBV23-1 is known as an ORF, though its function is uncertain. Trimming pared 5 bases from V and 5 bases from J, leaving 15 bases between. This CDR3 has 14 amino acids. For the CDR3, the DNA is TGCGCCAGCAGTTCTCCGGGACCATATGAGACCCAGTACTTC. Translation: CASSSPGPYETQYF.

The V call is TRBV6-5, the J call TRBJ1-2; weak D call: TRBD1 (5 bases). The CDR3 is 16 residues long. CDR1 is MNHEY, CDR2 SVGAGI, per germline. Deletions cut 2 bases from V and 8 bases from J, with 21 bases between. The CDR3 is CASSYLTARFYSGYTF. DNA for the CDR3: TGTGCCAGCAGTTACCTGACAGCTCGCTTCTATTCCGGCTACACCTTC.

The gene calls are TRBV5-1 and TRBJ1-2, with 7 bases matching TRBD1. Germline loops: CDR1 SGHRS, CDR2 YFSETQ. CDR3 length: 13 amino acids. The V gene end was trimmed by 3 bases and the J gene end by 8 bases; junction bases not matched to a gene: 7. The chain's CDR3 is CASSSNPGGGYTF. CDR3 nucleotide sequence: TGCGCCAGCAGCTCTAACCCAGGGGGAGGCTACACCTTC.

The V call is TRBV6-1, the J call TRBJ1-3; D possibly corresponds to TRBD1 (6 bases). V was shortened by 4 bases and J by 0 bases, with 10 bases between the two germline ends. This CDR3 has 15 amino acids. Germline V lookup: CDR1 MNHNS, CDR2 SASEGT. Here the CDR3 reads CASSADRLSGNTIYF. The DNA of the CDR3 is TGTGCCAGCAGTGCCGACAGGCTCTCTGGAAACACCATATATTTT.

The chain uses TRBV6-6 and TRBJ2-5, with D tentatively TRBD2 (6 bases). Trimming pared 8 bases from V and 0 bases from J, leaving 13 bases between. Germline V gene sequence: CDR1 MNHNY, CDR2 SVGAGI (reference sequence). The CDR3 covers 14 residues. The CDR3 region is CASLGGGYQETQYF. As DNA, the CDR3 is TGTGCCAGCTTGGGAGGTGGGTACCAAGAGACCCAGTACTTC.

V usage is TRBV5-6 and J usage is TRBJ2-3; 8 nucleotides match TRBD2. Germline V gene lookup returns CDR1 SGHDT and CDR2 YYEEEE. Losses at the gene ends were 5 bases for V and 2 bases for J; bases not matched to a gene: 13. The CDR3 runs to 17 residues. DNA of the CDR3: TGTGCCAGCAGTGCTGTTGTGGGGACTAGTACCACAGATACGCAGTATTTT. Protein: CASSAVVGTSTTDTQYF.

This clone has just a few counts. The V call is TRBV5-6, the J call TRBJ1-3; D is ambiguous. CDR1 is SGHDT and CDR2 is YYEEEE in the germline V gene. This CDR3 contains 15 residues. V lost 0 bases, J lost 4 bases, and 11 bases lay in between. CDR3 amino acids: CASSLVGTAGNTIYF. CDR3 nucleotide sequence: TGTGCCAGCAGCTTGGTCGGCACGGCGGGAAACACCATATATTTT. Together with reference TRBV5-6 and TRBJ1-3, the CDR3 gives the full variable domain: DAGVTQSPTHLIKTRGQQVTLRCSPKSGHDTVSWYQQALGQGPQFIFQYYEEEERQRGNFPDRFSGHQFPNYSSELNVNALLLGDSALYLCASSLVGTAGNTIYFGEGSWLTVV.

This clone was seen more than once but under ten times. The chain has TRBV19 and TRBJ1-4; D gene ambiguous. Germline values: CDR1 LNHDA, CDR2 SQIVND (reference sequence). Between the trimmed V and J ends, which lost 3 bases and 2 bases, there was a span of 4 bases. The CDR3 is 13 residues long. The CDR3 bases are TGTGCCAGTAGTATTGACACTAATGAAAAACTGTTTTTT. It yields the protein CASSIDTNEKLFF. Full variable domain (rest looked up from reference TRBV19 and TRBJ1-4): DGGITQSPKYLFRKEGQNVTLSCEQNLNHDAMYWYRQDPGQGLRLIYYSQIVNDFQKGDIAEGYSVSREKKESFPLTVTSAQKNPTAFYLCASSIDTNEKLFFGSGTQLSVL.

This clone is a singleton in its sample. The gene calls are TRBV7-9 and TRBJ2-1; 8 bases agree with TRBD2. This CDR3 is 15 amino acids long. Unmatched junction bases numbered 10, after V lost 5 bases and J lost 7 bases. Germline assignment: CDR1 SEHNR and CDR2 FQNEAQ (reference sequence). In DNA, the CDR3 is TGTGCCAGCAGCCAACGGGAGGGCAAACGTAATGAGCAGTTCTTC. This gives the protein CASSQREGKRNEQFF.

CDR3 coding DNA: TGTGCCTGGAGTAAGGGGGAGGGCTCCTACAATGAGCAGTTCTTC. Its protein product is CAWSKGEGSYNEQFF. The chain joins TRBV30 to TRBJ2-1; D is perhaps TRBD2 (7 bases). This CDR3 comprises 15 residues. Germline V lookup: CDR1 GTSNPN, CDR2 SVGIG (reference sequence). V shed 2 bases and J shed 0 bases, with 11 bases lying between them.

The rearrangement uses TRBV19 and TRBJ2-2, with D unclear. The V gene lost 5 bases and the J gene lost 4 bases, with 14 bases spanning the gap. The CDR3 contains 15 residues. Germline V CDR1 and CDR2: LNHDA, SQIVND (reference sequence). Here the CDR3 reads CASSFGRPGTGELFF. In nucleotides, the CDR3 is TGTGCCAGTAGTTTCGGCAGGCCTGGCACCGGGGAGCTGTTTTTT.

The chain's CDR3 is CASSEQGGNQPQHF. The DNA for the CDR3 is TGTGCCAGCAGTGAACAGGGGGGCAATCAGCCCCAGCATTTT. The V and J genes are TRBV2 and TRBJ1-5; 7 bases match TRBD1. V shed 2 bases, J shed 2 bases, and the junction held 0 bases outside the gene matches. The CDR3 extends over 14 amino acids. CDR1 is SNHLY, CDR2 FYNNEI, per germline.

The J gene is TRBJ1-1, the V gene TRBV30; D uncertain. CDR3 size: 12 residues. Trimming left V 6 bases short and J 7 bases short, with 15 bases between. CDR1 and CDR2 (germline): GTSNPN, SVGIG (reference sequence). The CDR3 loop is CACMRPGSEAFF. The CDR3 nucleotides are TGTGCCTGCATGCGGCCGGGGAGTGAAGCTTTCTTT.